This TCR beta chain emerged from a study of PD-L1 blockade in urothelial cancer. Some clones are missing from TCRdb's copy, which holds only in-frame ones; the method was immunoSEQ multiplex PCR. The table includes about 30,000 clones, approximately 80% detected once. This clone was seen a few times. Time point meaning: peripheral blood 6 weeks after treatment start. Trimming took off 1 base at V and 5 bases at J, with 12 bases between the two ends. CDR1 is SGHTA, CDR2 FQGNSA, per germline. This CDR3 region has 15 residues. The chain joins TRBV7-2 to TRBJ2-1; D gene ambiguous. The clonotype comes from a man between 70 and 80 years old with urothelial cancer. The sample here was PBMCs, taken around atezolizumab (anti-PD-L1) treatment. Here the CDR3 reads CASSLGANVNNEQFF. DNA for the CDR3: TGTGCCAGCAGCTTAGGAGCCAACGTGAACAATGAGCAGTTCTTC.